The T cell receptor (beta chain) under discussion was sequenced for a study of a mutant IDH1 vaccine in newly diagnosed glioma. Time point meaning: week 5, during vaccination. One vaccine dose held 300 ug of mutant IDH1 20-mer peptide and came with topical imiquimod. Germline V gene data show CDR1 as SGHTA and CDR2 as FQGNSA. This CDR3 has 15 amino acids. V dropped 5 bases and J dropped 7 bases, with 20 bases sitting between them. Turning to this clone: What it recognizes is unknown.

Generated by immunoSEQ multiplex PCR, the TCRdb table keeps only in-frame clones and is missing some. The sample consists of roughly 11,000 clones, around 86% of them appearing once. This TCR was recovered from a woman in her forties with glioma. Some clones in this sample may be carry-over from other donors' samples. V and J are TRBV7-2 and TRBJ1-2; no clear D. Material: PBMCs, obtained from a glioma patient whose treatment included an IDH1 peptide vaccine. The CDR3 loop is CASSEVSGRRTGYTF. In DNA, the CDR3 is TGTGCCAGCAGCGAAGTGAGTGGCCGGAGGACTGGCTACACCTTC. The full variable domain, completed using reference TRBV7-2 and TRBJ1-2, is GAGVSQSPSNKVTEKGKDVELRCDPISGHTALYWYRQSLGQGLEFLIYFQGNSAPDKSGLPSDRFSAERTGGSVSTLTIQRTQQEDSAVYLCASSEVSGRRTGYTFGSGTRLTVV.